This T cell receptor (beta chain) was captured by sequencing in a study of blood T cell repertoires in COVID-19. As for the study in general: PBMCs, B-cell-depleted T cells, or T cells were the source of the cDNA or gDNA that made up the material.

Trimming cost V 5 bases and J 4 bases; bases outside gene matches: 9. Germline-derived CDR1 and CDR2 are LNHDA and SQIVND (reference sequence). This CDR3 region has 15 residues. This table comes from immunoSEQ multiplex PCR, and its TCRdb copy is limited to in-frame clones, with some not included. The data hold under 200,000 clones, with about 81% observed a single time. The study counted Cohort 3 donors as recovered given two negative PCRs, clearance, or symptom resolution. This sequence joins TRBV19 and TRBJ2-7; 9 nucleotides line up with TRBD1. Sequencing was performed on PBMCs or T cells enriched from blood (not recorded which). The sequence was collected from a man between 50 and 59 years old who had recovered from COVID-19. CDR3 residues: CASSASGTGFYEQYF. In DNA, the CDR3 is TGTGCCAGTAGTGCCTCCGGGACAGGGTTTTACGAGCAGTACTTC. The full variable domain, with the rest looked up from reference TRBV19 and TRBJ2-7, is DGGITQSPKYLFRKEGQNVTLSCEQNLNHDAMYWYRQDPGQGLRLIYYSQIVNDFQKGDIAEGYSVSREKKESFPLTVTSAQKNPTAFYLCASSASGTGFYEQYFGPGTRLTVT.